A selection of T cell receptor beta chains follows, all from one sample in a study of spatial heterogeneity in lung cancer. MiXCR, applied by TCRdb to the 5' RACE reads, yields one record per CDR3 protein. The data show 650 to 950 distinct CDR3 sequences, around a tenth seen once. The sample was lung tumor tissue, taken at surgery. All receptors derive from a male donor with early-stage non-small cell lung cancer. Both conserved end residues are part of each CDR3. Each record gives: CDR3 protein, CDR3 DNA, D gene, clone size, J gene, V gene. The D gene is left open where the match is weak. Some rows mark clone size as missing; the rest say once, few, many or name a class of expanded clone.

cdr3_aa: CASRLPSGESHTGELFF; cdr3_nt: TGTGCCAGCAGACTCCCCTCGGGGGAGAGTCACACCGGGGAGCTGTTTTTT; d_call: .; clone_size: medium-sized; j_call: TRBJ2-2; v_call: TRBV12-3/TRBV12-4
cdr3_aa: CASSLDETQYF; cdr3_nt: TGTGCCAGCAGCTTAGATGAGACCCAGTACTTC; d_call: .; clone_size: .; j_call: TRBJ2-5; v_call: TRBV7-6
cdr3_aa: CASRGQGGNEQFF; cdr3_nt: TGTGCCAGCAGGGGACAGGGAGGGAATGAGCAGTTCTTC; d_call: TRBD1; clone_size: .; j_call: TRBJ2-1; v_call: TRBV6-2/TRBV6-3
cdr3_aa: CASSSGTGQETQYF; cdr3_nt: TGCGCCAGCAGCTCGGGGACAGGACAAGAGACCCAGTACTTC; d_call: TRBD1; clone_size: medium-sized; j_call: TRBJ2-5; v_call: TRBV5-1
cdr3_aa: CASSPGDGISKTQYF; cdr3_nt: TGTGCCAGCAGCCCAGGGGACGGTATTTCTAAGACCCAGTACTTC; d_call: .; clone_size: large; j_call: TRBJ2-5; v_call: TRBV5-6
cdr3_aa: CASSTTRNTEAFF; cdr3_nt: TGTGCCAGCTCAACTACAAGGAACACTGAAGCTTTCTTT; d_call: .; clone_size: medium-sized; j_call: TRBJ1-1; v_call: TRBV18
cdr3_aa: CASSQDPDPADTQYF; cdr3_nt: TGCGCCAGCAGCCAAGACCCGGATCCCGCAGATACGCAGTATTTT; d_call: .; clone_size: hyperexpanded; j_call: TRBJ2-3; v_call: TRBV4-1
cdr3_aa: CASSSPAREAFF; cdr3_nt: TGTGCCAGCAGTTCTCCTGCAAGAGAAGCTTTCTTT; d_call: .; clone_size: medium-sized; j_call: TRBJ1-1; v_call: TRBV28
cdr3_aa: CAISESASQPQHF; cdr3_nt: TGTGCCATCAGTGAGTCGGCCAGTCAGCCCCAGCATTTT; d_call: .; clone_size: medium-sized; j_call: TRBJ1-5; v_call: TRBV10-3
cdr3_aa: CASSQEQGPYEQYF; cdr3_nt: TGCGCCAGCAGCCAAGAACAGGGTCCCTACGAGCAGTACTTC; d_call: .; clone_size: large; j_call: TRBJ2-7; v_call: TRBV4-1
cdr3_aa: CASSSRTSENTGELFF; cdr3_nt: TGTGCCAGCAGCTCCAGGACTAGCGAGAACACCGGGGAGCTGTTTTTT; d_call: TRBD2; clone_size: large; j_call: TRBJ2-2; v_call: TRBV5-6
cdr3_aa: CASSLGQGAEAFF; cdr3_nt: TGCGCCAGCAGCCTTGGACAGGGGGCTGAAGCTTTCTTT; d_call: TRBD1; clone_size: large; j_call: TRBJ1-1; v_call: TRBV5-1
cdr3_aa: CASSPGWDQPQHF; cdr3_nt: TGTGCCAGCAGCCCCGGGTGGGATCAGCCCCAGCATTTT; d_call: .; clone_size: large; j_call: TRBJ1-5; v_call: TRBV7-8
cdr3_aa: CASSPGDLFNSPLHF; cdr3_nt: TGTGCCAGCAGTCCAGGGGACTTGTTTAATTCACCCCTCCACTTT; d_call: .; clone_size: medium-sized; j_call: TRBJ1-6; v_call: TRBV28
cdr3_aa: CASSELAGGRNEQFF; cdr3_nt: TGTGCCAGCAGCGAACTAGCGGGGGGGCGTAATGAGCAGTTCTTC; d_call: TRBD2; clone_size: medium-sized; j_call: TRBJ2-1; v_call: TRBV5-6
cdr3_aa: CASSFLFQGPYNSPLHF; cdr3_nt: TGTGCCAGCAGTTTCTTGTTTCAGGGCCCCTATAATTCACCCCTCCACTTT; d_call: .; clone_size: few; j_call: TRBJ1-6; v_call: TRBV28
cdr3_aa: CATSRDIGGYEQYF; cdr3_nt: TGTGCCACCAGCAGAGATATTGGAGGGTACGAGCAGTACTTC; d_call: .; clone_size: large; j_call: TRBJ2-7; v_call: TRBV15
cdr3_aa: CASSLDLGVLGYGYTF; cdr3_nt: TGCGCCAGCAGCTTGGATTTAGGGGTTCTTGGCTATGGCTACACCTTC; d_call: .; clone_size: medium-sized; j_call: TRBJ1-2; v_call: TRBV5-1
cdr3_aa: CASSFGEPGGVETQYF; cdr3_nt: TGTGCCAGCAGCTTTGGGGAGCCCGGCGGTGTAGAGACCCAGTACTTC; d_call: .; clone_size: .; j_call: TRBJ2-5; v_call: TRBV13
cdr3_aa: CSASGQGAITGELFF; cdr3_nt: TGCAGTGCTAGCGGACAGGGGGCGATCACCGGGGAGCTGTTTTTT; d_call: TRBD1; clone_size: .; j_call: TRBJ2-2; v_call: TRBV20-1
cdr3_aa: CASSYSQRYTDTQYF; cdr3_nt: TGTGCCAGCAGTTACTCTCAGCGGTACACAGATACGCAGTATTTT; d_call: .; clone_size: medium-sized; j_call: TRBJ2-3; v_call: TRBV6-6
cdr3_aa: CASNRDLGEKLFF; cdr3_nt: TGTGCCAGCAACCGAGACCTAGGGGAAAAACTGTTTTTT; d_call: .; clone_size: medium-sized; j_call: TRBJ1-4; v_call: TRBV6-2/TRBV6-3
cdr3_aa: CASSPGFGNQPQHF; cdr3_nt: TGTGCCAGCAGCCCAGGGTTCGGCAATCAGCCCCAGCATTTT; d_call: .; clone_size: large; j_call: TRBJ1-5; v_call: TRBV6-6
cdr3_aa: CASSLVQGRDTEAFF; cdr3_nt: TGCGCCAGCAGCTTGGTACAGGGCCGGGACACTGAAGCTTTCTTT; d_call: .; clone_size: large; j_call: TRBJ1-1; v_call: TRBV5-1
cdr3_aa: CASGDTEAFF; cdr3_nt: TGTGCCAGCGGAGACACTGAAGCTTTCTTT; d_call: .; clone_size: large; j_call: TRBJ1-1; v_call: TRBV6-1
cdr3_aa: CASSWSYGELFF; cdr3_nt: TGTGCCAGCAGCTGGAGTTACGGGGAGCTGTTTTTT; d_call: .; clone_size: large; j_call: TRBJ2-2; v_call: TRBV5-5
cdr3_aa: CASSRDRGTYEQYF; cdr3_nt: TGTGCCAGCAGCCGGGACAGGGGGACCTACGAGCAGTACTTC; d_call: TRBD1; clone_size: large; j_call: TRBJ2-7; v_call: TRBV7-8
cdr3_aa: CASRNPGPNTEAFF; cdr3_nt: TGTGCCAGCAGAAACCCGGGACCAAACACTGAAGCTTTCTTT; d_call: .; clone_size: .; j_call: TRBJ1-1; v_call: TRBV27